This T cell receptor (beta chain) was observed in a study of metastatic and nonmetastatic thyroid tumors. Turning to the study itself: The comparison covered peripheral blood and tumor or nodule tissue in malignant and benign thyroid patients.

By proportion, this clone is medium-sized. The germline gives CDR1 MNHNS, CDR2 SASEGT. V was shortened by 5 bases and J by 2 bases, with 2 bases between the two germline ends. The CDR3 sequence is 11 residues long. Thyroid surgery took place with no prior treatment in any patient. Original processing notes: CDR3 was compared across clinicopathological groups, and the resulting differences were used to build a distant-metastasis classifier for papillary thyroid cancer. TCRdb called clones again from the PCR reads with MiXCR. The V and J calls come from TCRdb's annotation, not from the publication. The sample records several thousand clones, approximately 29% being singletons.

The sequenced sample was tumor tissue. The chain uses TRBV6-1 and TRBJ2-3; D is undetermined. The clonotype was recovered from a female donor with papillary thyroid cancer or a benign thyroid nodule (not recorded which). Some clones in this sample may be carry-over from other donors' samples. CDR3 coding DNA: TGTGCCAGCAGTTCCACAGATACGCAGTATTTT. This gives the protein CASSSTDTQYF.